The sequence of this TCR beta chain was determined in a study of vaccination effects on CD4 cells after COVID-19. In the study overall: The participants, recipients of two vaccine doses, got either BNT162b2 or mRNA-1273.

This clone was detected a few times. Antigen specificity is unknown. Assay used: immunoSEQ multiplex PCR; TCRdb lists only in-frame clones, some missing. The data contain more than 45,000 clones, 60% to 85% of them singletons. The CDR3 loop spans 16 amino acids. Germline CDR1 and CDR2: SEHNR and FQNEAQ (reference sequence). Between the trimmed V and J ends, which lost 2 bases and 4 bases, there was a span of 17 bases. Scientists isolated CD4+ T cells after a roughly 10-day culture period ended. This clonotype originated in a human donor who received a COVID-19 vaccine. The starting material was CD4+ T cells from PBMCs cultured without peptide, obtained before COVID-19 vaccination. The chain carries TRBV7-9 and TRBJ1-2, with TRBD1 as a possible D gene (5 bases). Written as DNA, the CDR3 is TGTGCCAGCAGCTTAAGTTCAGGGTTGGAGCCCTATGGCTACACCTTC. Its protein product is CASSLSSGLEPYGYTF.